One sample yielded the 31 T cell receptor beta chains listed below, sequenced in a study of T-cell reconstitution after alpha-beta-depleted transplantation in children. Using unique molecular identifiers, the investigators prepared the TCRbeta library. TCRdb passed the PCR reads through MiXCR, listing each CDR3 protein once. The sample yields a few hundred thousand distinct CDR3 sequences, 9.7% seen once. The sample consisted of PBMCs from the stem cell graft donor, taken from the stem cell graft. Receptors originate from a human donor who donated a stem cell graft to a child with SCID.

CDR3 in amino acids: CASSLIAGGPYEQYF. CDR3 DNA: TGTGCCAGCAGCTTGATCGCGGGGGGGCCCTACGAGCAGTACTTC. The J gene is TRBJ2-7, the V gene TRBV7-3; 9 bases line up with TRBD2. The CDR3 spans 15 residues. V shed 3 bases and J 2 bases; nucleotides not matched to a gene: 5. Germline CDR1 is SGHTA and CDR2 is FQGTGA. The entire variable domain, with the rest obtained from reference TRBV7-3 and TRBJ2-7, is as follows: GAGVSQTPSNKVTEKGKYVELRCDPISGHTALYWYRQSLGQGPEFLIYFQGTGAADDSGLPNDRFFAVRPEGSVSTLKIQRTERGDSAVYLCASSLIAGGPYEQYFGPGTRLTVT.

CDR3 DNA sequence: TGTGCCACCAGTGACTCCCCATCGACTAGTAATGAGCAGTTCTTC. As protein: CATSDSPSTSNEQFF. The rearrangement uses TRBV24-1 and TRBJ2-1; TRBD2 is a possible D gene (6 bases). The length of the CDR3 is 15 residues. Germline assignment: CDR1 KGHDR and CDR2 SFDVKD. Trimming stripped 4 bases from V and 7 bases from J, with 16 bases between.

The J gene is TRBJ1-6, the V gene TRBV27; 7 bases map to TRBD1. Trimming at V came to 4 bases and at J to 6 bases, leaving 3 bases not matched to a gene. CDR3 size: 14 residues. CDR1 is MNHEY and CDR2 is SMNVEV in the germline V gene (reference sequence). CDR3 amino acids: CASSSGQLNSPLHF. The CDR3, as DNA: TGTGCCAGCAGTTCGGGACAGCTTAATTCACCCCTCCACTTT.

V usage is TRBV5-6 and J usage is TRBJ1-2; a possible D gene is TRBD1 (6 bases). CDR1 and CDR2 (germline): SGHDT, YYEEEE. There are 13 residues in the CDR3. The V end lost 9 bases, the J end lost 4 bases, and 16 bases lay between the germline ends. DNA for the CDR3: TGTGCCACCGTTAAGGGCAGGGGCTATGGCTACACCTTC. Translating it yields CATVKGRGYGYTF.

In this sample, this clonotype turned up many times. V gene TRBV20-1 combines with J gene TRBJ2-1; perhaps TRBD2 as D (6 bases). Germline values: CDR1 DFQATT, CDR2 SNEGSKA (reference sequence). The CDR3 is 14 residues long. Between the trimmed V and J ends, which lost 3 bases and 2 bases, there was a span of 11 bases. The CDR3: CSARRGGTYNEQFF. The CDR3 DNA sequence: TGCAGTGCTAGGCGTGGGGGGACCTACAATGAGCAGTTCTTC.

The rearrangement uses TRBV6-5 and TRBJ1-1, with a possible D match to TRBD1 (5 bases). From germline, CDR1 is MNHEY and CDR2 SVGAGI. The CDR3 extends over 15 amino acids. V shed 2 bases and J shed 4 bases, with 14 bases lying between them. The CDR3 region has the DNA TGTGCCAGCAGTTACGAATCCGTGCAGGGCACTGAAGCTTTCTTT. It is translated as CASSYESVQGTEAFF.

This clonotype appeared many times. The rearrangement links TRBV5-6 to TRBJ1-6; 7 bases agree with TRBD1. V trimming: 4 bases; J trimming: 3 bases; junction bases outside the gene matches: 7. Germline CDR1 and CDR2: SGHDT and YYEEEE. The CDR3 covers 16 residues. The CDR3 nucleotides read TGTGCCAGCAGCGCGAAACGGGACAGCTATAATTCACCCCTCCACTTT. Translation: CASSAKRDSYNSPLHF.

This clonotype was recorded at least ten times. The gene calls are TRBV15 and TRBJ2-7; D unresolved. The CDR3 loop spans 14 amino acids. Germline CDR1 is LNHNV and CDR2 is YYDKDF (reference sequence). V lost 0 bases, J lost 3 bases, and 9 bases lay in between. The CDR3: CATSRDPLGYEQYF. The CDR3 DNA is TGTGCCACCAGCAGAGATCCCCTGGGCTACGAGCAGTACTTC.

This clonotype has at least ten counts. The V call is TRBV29-1, the J call TRBJ1-2; no firm D call. This CDR3 spans 13 amino acids. Germline loops: CDR1 SQVTM, CDR2 ANQGSEA. Trimming left V 7 bases short and J 5 bases short, with 17 bases between. The CDR3 is CSGQAGPPYGYTF. The CDR3 coding sequence is TGCAGCGGACAAGCGGGCCCTCCTTATGGCTACACCTTC.

The V gene is TRBV9, the J gene TRBJ2-7; D remains unclear. Germline V gene data show CDR1 as SGDLS and CDR2 as YYNGEE. The CDR3 has 14 residues. Trimming stripped 0 bases from V and 1 base from J, with 8 bases between. The CDR3 sequence is CASSVEGLSYEQYF. CDR3 nucleotides: TGTGCCAGCAGCGTAGAGGGTCTTTCCTACGAGCAGTACTTC.

This clonotype was picked up many times. The V and J genes are TRBV12-3 or TRBV12-4 and TRBJ1-2; D is perhaps TRBD1 (5 bases). The CDR3 totals 13 residues. V gave up 6 bases and J gave up 4 bases, with 12 bases separating them. The CDR3 protein is CASRPGLLYGYTF. DNA of the CDR3: TGTGCCAGCAGGCCGGGACTACTCTATGGCTACACCTTC.

This clonotype was counted ten times or more. This chain uses TRBV7-9 with TRBJ2-7, with 9 nucleotides matching TRBD1. Germline lookup yields CDR1 SEHNR and CDR2 FQNEAQ (reference sequence). The CDR3 sequence is 15 residues long. The trim removed 4 bases at V and 5 bases at J, leaving 9 bases unmatched. CDR3 sequence (DNA): TGTGCCAGCAGCTGGCCGGGACAGGGTTTGGACGAGCAGTACTTC. Amino acids: CASSWPGQGLDEQYF.

This clonotype was observed at least ten times. This chain connects TRBV20-1 to TRBJ1-2, with a tentative D call TRBD1 (5 bases). The CDR3 length is 15 residues. CDR1 is DFQATT and CDR2 is SNEGSKA in the germline V gene (reference sequence). In DNA form, the CDR3 reads TGCAGCGAGGGGAGGGCAGGCACTTCTAACTATGGCTACACCTTC. Its protein product is CSEGRAGTSNYGYTF.

This clonotype was observed many times. J is TRBJ2-7 and V is TRBV5-1; 9 bases line up with TRBD1. V lost 7 bases to trimming and J lost 3 bases; unmatched junction nucleotides: 8. This CDR3 is 14 amino acids long. CDR1 is SGHRS and CDR2 is YFSETQ in the germline V gene. The CDR3 is CASAQGTGFYEQYF. CDR3 DNA sequence: TGCGCCAGCGCTCAAGGGACAGGGTTCTACGAGCAGTACTTC.

This clonotype appeared many times. J is TRBJ1-1 and V is TRBV6-2 or TRBV6-3; D gene uncertain. This CDR3 has 12 amino acids. Germline V gene lookup returns CDR1 MNHEY and CDR2 SVGEGT. The V end was cut by 6 bases, the J end by 6 bases, with 11 bases between. The CDR3 here is CASRPPAAEAFF. The CDR3 region has the DNA TGTGCCAGCAGACCCCCGGCGGCTGAAGCTTTCTTT.

This clonotype was seen at least ten times. This chain uses TRBV5-1 with TRBJ1-1; D is undetermined. This CDR3 comprises 14 residues. Trimming shortened V by 0 bases and J by 6 bases, and 12 bases separated the two germline ends. Germline CDR1 reads SGHRS; CDR2 reads YFSETQ. The CDR3 DNA reads as TGCGCCAGCAGCTTGGGGTTACCGGACGCTGAAGCTTTCTTT. This translates into CASSLGLPDAEAFF. The variable domain in full, completed from reference TRBV5-1 and TRBJ1-1, reads KAGVTQTPRYLIKTRGQQVTLSCSPISGHRSVSWYQQTPGQGLQFLFEYFSETQRNKGNFPGRFSGRQFSNSRSEMNVSTLELGDSALYLCASSLGLPDAEAFFGQGTRLTVV.

This clonotype was recorded a few times. J is TRBJ1-2 and V is TRBV28; D gene unclear. Germline V CDR1 and CDR2: MDHEN, SYDVKM. Trimming removed 7 bases at V and 4 bases at J, with 28 bases between. This CDR3 is built from 18 residues. The CDR3 sequence: CASNKITDVPFPPYGYTF. The CDR3 nucleotides read TGTGCCAGCAACAAAATCACAGACGTTCCTTTTCCACCCTATGGCTACACCTTC.

This clonotype was recorded at least ten times. The chain employs TRBV5-1 and TRBJ2-1; 9 positions agree with TRBD1. V dropped 0 bases and J dropped 1; count of bases not matched to a gene: 5. CDR3 length: 17 amino acids. Germline values: CDR1 SGHRS, CDR2 YFSETQ. The CDR3 DNA reads as TGCGCCAGCAGCTTGGAGGGGACAGGGATTTCCTACAATGAGCAGTTCTTC. Translation: CASSLEGTGISYNEQFF.

This clonotype was seen at least ten times. V usage is TRBV5-1 and J usage is TRBJ2-7, with 8 bases matching TRBD1. After removal of 3 bases from V and 4 bases from J, the junction contained 3 bases not matched to a gene. Germline assignment: CDR1 SGHRS and CDR2 YFSETQ. The CDR3 has 13 amino acids. The CDR3 loop reads CASSWTGFYEQYF. The CDR3 DNA reads TGCGCCAGCAGCTGGACAGGGTTTTACGAGCAGTACTTC.

This clonotype has a count of ten or more. J is TRBJ2-1 and V is TRBV29-1; 7 nucleotides agree with TRBD1. The V gene end was trimmed by 7 bases and the J gene end by 0 bases; junction bases not matched to a gene: 3. This CDR3 has 13 amino acids. The germline V gene has CDR1 SQVTM and CDR2 ANQGSEA. The CDR3 nucleotides are TGCAGCGCCGGGACAGCCTCCTACAATGAGCAGTTCTTC. Translation: CSAGTASYNEQFF.

The gene calls are TRBV18 and TRBJ1-5, with 7 bases identical to TRBD1. Looked up from germline, CDR1 is KGHSH and CDR2 is LQKENI. CDR3 length: 15 amino acids. After removal of 2 bases from V and 5 bases from J, the junction contained 6 bases not matched to a gene. The CDR3, as DNA: TGTGCCAGCTCACCAGCGACAGGGTGGGATCAGCCCCAGCATTTT. This sequence encodes CASSPATGWDQPQHF.

Many counts were recorded for this clonotype. The chain couples TRBV5-1 to TRBJ1-2, with D possibly being TRBD1 (6 bases). The V end lost 2 bases, the J end lost 0 bases, and 11 bases lay between the germline ends. The CDR3 length is 15 residues. In germline, CDR1 is SGHRS, CDR2 YFSETQ. CDR3 residues: CASSFRDTSNYGYTF. The CDR3, as DNA: TGCGCCAGCAGCTTCAGGGACACCTCTAACTATGGCTACACCTTC.

This clonotype was recorded many times. The rearrangement joins TRBV2 to TRBJ1-5; D remains ambiguous. There are 15 residues in the CDR3. Trimming left V 1 base short and J 1 base short, with 8 bases between. Germline CDR1 reads SNHLY; CDR2 reads FYNNEI. The CDR3 region has the DNA TGTGCCAGCAGTGAAGGGATTGTGAGCAATCAGCCCCAGCATTTT. Its translation: CASSEGIVSNQPQHF.

This clonotype was found a few times. The genes are TRBV7-9 and TRBJ1-1; 9 nucleotides match TRBD1. Germline-derived CDR1 and CDR2 are SEHNR and FQNEAQ (reference sequence). The CDR3 sequence is 17 residues long. Unmatched junction bases numbered 16, after V lost 5 bases and J lost 6 bases. The DNA of the CDR3 is TGTGCCAGCAGCAAAGACGGGACAGGGTCGGCCTTACCTGAAGCTTTCTTT. This sequence encodes CASSKDGTGSALPEAFF.

This clonotype was picked up many times. The chain recombines TRBV5-1 with TRBJ2-3; the D gene is possibly TRBD1 (6 bases). V lost 2 bases, J lost 8 bases, and 12 bases lay in between. This CDR3 has 13 residues. Germline assignment: CDR1 SGHRS and CDR2 YFSETQ. CDR3 amino acids: CASSFPGQSTQYF. The CDR3 region has the DNA TGCGCCAGCAGCTTCCCTGGACAGTCTACGCAGTATTTT.

This clonotype was counted many times. V is TRBV28 and J is TRBJ1-5, with TRBD1 as a possible D gene (5 bases). V was shortened by 5 bases and J by 1 base, with 9 bases between the two germline ends. This CDR3 has 14 amino acids. CDR1 and CDR2 (germline): MDHEN, SYDVKM. Written as DNA, the CDR3 is TGTGCCAGCAGTGGGGGAGGAAGCAATCAGCCCCAGCATTTT. The encoded protein is CASSGGGSNQPQHF.

In its sample, this clonotype was seen many times. The chain has TRBV7-2 and TRBJ1-1, with D hard to call. This CDR3 spans 16 amino acids. V was pared by 2 bases and J by 4 bases, with 17 bases between. The V gene's germline CDR1 is SGHTA and CDR2 FQGNSA. The CDR3 loop reads CASSLYLGGGSTEAFF. DNA of the CDR3: TGTGCCAGCAGCTTATATCTGGGAGGTGGAAGCACTGAAGCTTTCTTT.

This clonotype was recorded at least ten times. This chain links TRBV5-1 with TRBJ1-1; no definite D call. V lost 4 bases to trimming and J lost 3 bases, with 13 bases between them. This CDR3 comprises 14 residues. CDR1 and CDR2 from the germline V gene are SGHRS and YFSETQ. CDR3 loop: CASSPTGRDTEAFF. CDR3 DNA sequence: TGCGCCAGCAGCCCGACGGGGAGGGACACTGAAGCTTTCTTT.

In this sample, this clonotype turned up many times. The genes are TRBV20-1 and TRBJ2-5, with a weak D call TRBD2 (7 bases). The CDR3 spans 12 residues. Trimming took 3 bases from V and 4 from J, leaving 9 bases between them. Per the germline V gene, CDR1 is DFQATT and CDR2 is SNEGSKA (reference sequence). This chain's CDR3 is CSASGGRETQYF. DNA of the CDR3: TGCAGTGCTAGCGGGGGGCGAGAGACCCAGTACTTC.

At least ten counts were recorded for this clonotype. The rearrangement joins TRBV5-1 to TRBJ2-7; tentatively, D is TRBD2 (7 bases). Germline lookup yields CDR1 SGHRS and CDR2 YFSETQ. The CDR3 totals 14 residues. V lost 4 bases and J lost 7, with 18 bases in between. In nucleotides, the CDR3 is TGCGCCAGCAGCCTCGAGGGGGAGGGATTTGAGCAGTACTTC. Its translation: CASSLEGEGFEQYF.

This clonotype was recorded many times. The gene calls are TRBV19 and TRBJ1-5, with a weak D call TRBD1 (5 bases). The ends were cut back, 6 bases at V and 4 bases at J, with 10 bases in the middle. CDR1 is LNHDA and CDR2 is SQIVND in the germline V gene (reference sequence). The CDR3 totals 13 residues. CDR3 loop: CASRVRGNQPQHF. DNA of the CDR3: TGTGCCAGTAGGGTCCGGGGGAATCAGCCCCAGCATTTT.